The T cell receptor (beta chain) under discussion was sequenced for a study of T cell changes during pregnancy in multiple sclerosis (dated by TCRdb to the late 2010s). Background on the whole study: The study looked at changes in the T cell repertoire across pregnancy in women with multiple sclerosis.

V was cut back by 0 bases and J by 4 bases, leaving a gap of 13 bases between them. Including cysteine and phenylalanine, the CDR3 has 15 amino acids. Only CDR3 DNA is held: 45 bases, read in frame from base 1. CDR1 and CDR2 were assigned from the germline V gene (reference sequence) as GTSNPN and SVGIG. The method behind the library was the immunoSEQ multiplex PCR assay. TCRdb holds this immuneACCESS table with in-frame rearrangements only. Some clones are missing; in checked studies, unresolved V genes explain under half, and the rest has no known cause. Recorded for this sample are about 46,000 clones; more than 85% of them occurred a single time. The top ten clones comprise roughly 9.1% of the sample. Worth noting for this clone: Its binding antigen is unknown. Nothing much larger sits one base from this clone, and base qualities are not available.

The sequences come from CD8+ T cells from peripheral blood mononuclear cells, collected after pregnancy. Recombination linked TRBV30 to TRBJ2-1, with a weak D call of TRBD2 (5 bases match). The sequence came from a female donor with multiple sclerosis, enrolled in a pregnancy study. Here is the DNA: TGTGCCTGGAGTGTGGAGACTACCGTATACAATGAGCAGTTCTTC. Its protein product is CAWSVETTVYNEQFF.